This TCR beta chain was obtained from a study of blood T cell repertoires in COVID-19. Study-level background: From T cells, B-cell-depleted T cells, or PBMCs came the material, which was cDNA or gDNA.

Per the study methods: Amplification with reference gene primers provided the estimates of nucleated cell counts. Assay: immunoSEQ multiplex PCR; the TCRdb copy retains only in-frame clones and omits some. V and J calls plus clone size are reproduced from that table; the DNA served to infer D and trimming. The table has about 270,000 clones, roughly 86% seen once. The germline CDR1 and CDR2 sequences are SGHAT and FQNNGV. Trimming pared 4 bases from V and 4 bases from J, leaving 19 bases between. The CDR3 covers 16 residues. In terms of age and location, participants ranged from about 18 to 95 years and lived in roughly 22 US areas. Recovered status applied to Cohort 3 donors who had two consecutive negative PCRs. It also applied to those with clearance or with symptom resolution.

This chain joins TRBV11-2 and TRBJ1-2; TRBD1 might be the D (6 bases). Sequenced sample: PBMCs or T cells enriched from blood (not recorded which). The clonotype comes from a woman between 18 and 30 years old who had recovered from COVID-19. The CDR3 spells CASSSWGLFTPYGYTF. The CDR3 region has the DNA TGTGCCAGCAGCTCCTGGGGGCTCTTTACTCCCTATGGCTACACCTTC. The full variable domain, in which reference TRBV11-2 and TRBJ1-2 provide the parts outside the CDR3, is EAGVAQSPRYKIIEKRQSVAFWCNPISGHATLYWYQQILGQGPKLLIQFQNNGVVDDSQLPKDRFSAERLKGVDSTLKIQPAKLEDSAVYLCASSSWGLFTPYGYTFGSGTRLTVV.